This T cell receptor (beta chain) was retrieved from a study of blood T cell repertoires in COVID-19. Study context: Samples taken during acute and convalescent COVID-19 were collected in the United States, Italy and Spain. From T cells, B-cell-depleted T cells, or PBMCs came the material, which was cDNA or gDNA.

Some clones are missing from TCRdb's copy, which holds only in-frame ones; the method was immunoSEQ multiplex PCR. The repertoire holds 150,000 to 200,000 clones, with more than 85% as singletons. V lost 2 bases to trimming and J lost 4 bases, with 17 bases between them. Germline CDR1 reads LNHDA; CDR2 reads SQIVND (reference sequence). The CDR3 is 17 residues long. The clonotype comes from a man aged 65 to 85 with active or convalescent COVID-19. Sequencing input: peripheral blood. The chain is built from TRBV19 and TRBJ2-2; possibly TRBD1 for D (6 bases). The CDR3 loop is CASSIFPGATSTGELFF. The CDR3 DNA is TGTGCCAGTAGTATATTCCCAGGGGCGACGAGCACCGGGGAGCTGTTTTTT.